The clone carrying this T cell receptor beta chain appeared a few times. The antigen remains unidentified. The CDR3 is 12 residues long. The germline V gene has CDR1 SGHVS and CDR2 FNYEAQ. Trimming took off 5 bases at V and 5 bases at J, with 7 bases between the two ends. Sequenced by immunoSEQ multiplex PCR; TCRdb stores in-frame clones only, minus some. Among 75,000 to 85,000 clones, about 91% were seen once, and the ten largest hold 5%. The sample comes from a study of resident and recirculating memory T cells in vitiligo. Study in general: Shave-biopsy epidermis from lesional and nonlesional skin was sequenced alongside PBMCs. Genomic DNA was extracted from whole homogenized samples, with no cell sorting.

No patient showed confetti depigmentation, a clinical sign of active disease. Overall study findings and caveats: Different lesions suggested infiltration by different T cell clones.

The chain employs TRBV7-6 and TRBJ2-1, with no clear D. The clonotype comes from a male donor with vitiligo. The sequenced sample was blood. CDR3 amino acids: CASSAVNNEQFF. In nucleotides, the CDR3 is TGTGCCAGCAGCGCGGTAAACAATGAGCAGTTCTTC. Full variable domain (remainder filled in from reference TRBV7-6 and TRBJ2-1): GAGVSQSPRYKVTKRGQDVALRCDPISGHVSLYWYRQALGQGPEFLTYFNYEAQQDKSGLPNDRFSAERPEGSISTLTIQRTEQRDSAMYRCASSAVNNEQFFGPGTRLTVL.